This is a list of T cell receptor beta chains from one sample in a study of blood T cell repertoires in COVID-19. Profiled with immunoSEQ multiplex PCR; TCRdb holds only in-frame clones, not every one. Counted here are 100,000 to 150,000 clones, 65% to 85% occurring once; the ten biggest clones make up about 4.5%. The specimen was peripheral blood. The receptors shown here come from a woman aged 70-85 years with acute or convalescent COVID-19. Each CDR3 is given with its conserved first and last residue. Each record gives: V gene, clone size, J gene, D gene, CDR3 DNA, CDR3 protein. D genes are given only for firm matches. Only part of the rows carry a size: once, few, many, or a class if the clone is expanded.

TRBV9	NA	TRBJ2-2	NA	TGTGCCAGCAGCGTAGCTTTGGTGGTAGACACCGGGGAGCTGTTTTTT	CASSVALVVDTGELFF
TRBV5-5	NA	TRBJ2-5	TRBD1	TGTGCCAGCAGCGGGGGGACAGGGGGCGGGGAGACCCAGTACTTC	CASSGGTGGGETQYF
TRBV7-2	NA	TRBJ2-1	TRBD2	TGTGCCAGCAGCTTAGCGGGGACTAGCGCCTACAATGAGCAGTTCTTC	CASSLAGTSAYNEQFF
TRBV4-1	few	TRBJ2-1	TRBD2	TGCGCCAGCAGCCCTGGGACTAGCGGCCTGGGAGAGCAGTTCTTC	CASSPGTSGLGEQFF
TRBV6-5	NA	TRBJ1-1	TRBD1	TGTGCCAGCCGGAGAACAGGGGAACAGAACACTGAAGCTTTCTTT	CASRRTGEQNTEAFF
TRBV5-4	NA	TRBJ2-7	NA	TGTGCCAGCAGCTCAAGGGCAGGGGCTGGTGAGCAGTACTTC	CASSSRAGAGEQYF
TRBV30	NA	TRBJ1-1	NA	TGTGCCTGGAGTGTCCTACACAGGAACACTGAAGCTTTCTTT	CAWSVLHRNTEAFF
TRBV6-2/TRBV6-3	NA	TRBJ2-5	TRBD2	TGTGCCAGCAGCCGCCGACTAGCGGGGGTCGAGACCCAGTACTTC	CASSRRLAGVETQYF
TRBV13	NA	TRBJ2-5	TRBD2	TGTGCCAGCAGCTACCCCAGACTAGCTAGGGGTCAAGAGACCCAGTACTTC	CASSYPRLARGQETQYF
TRBV3-1/TRBV3-2	NA	TRBJ1-1	TRBD1	TGTGCCAGCAGCTCCCACAGGGGGAGGAACACTGAAGCTTTCTTT	CASSSHRGRNTEAFF
TRBV3-1/TRBV3-2	NA	TRBJ1-6	TRBD1	TGTGCCAGCAGCCAGGGGACAGGCCACTCCTATAATTCACCCCTCCACTTT	CASSQGTGHSYNSPLHF
TRBV6-5	once	TRBJ2-5	TRBD2	TGTGCCAGCCGGGGGACTAGCGTCTTCCAAGAGACCCAGTACTTC	CASRGTSVFQETQYF
TRBV18	NA	TRBJ2-5	TRBD1	TGTGCCAGCTCACCGGTCAAGGACAGGGGGGAGACCCAGTACTTC	CASSPVKDRGETQYF
TRBV19	NA	TRBJ2-2	NA	TGTGCCAGTAGTACCGAGAAAAGGCTAGACAGAACGAACACCGGGGAGCTGTTTTTT	CASSTEKRLDRTNTGELFF
TRBV7-2	NA	TRBJ1-3	NA	TGTGCCAGCAGCTTAGACAGCTCTGGAAACACCATATATTTT	CASSLDSSGNTIYF
TRBV29-1	few	TRBJ1-1	TRBD1	TGCAGCTCCCGGGACAGTAGAAACACTGAAGCTTTCTTT	CSSRDSRNTEAFF
TRBV2	few	TRBJ1-4	TRBD1	TGTGCCAGCAAGGGACAGGGCGCGCGTGGTGAAAAACTGTTTTTT	CASKGQGARGEKLFF